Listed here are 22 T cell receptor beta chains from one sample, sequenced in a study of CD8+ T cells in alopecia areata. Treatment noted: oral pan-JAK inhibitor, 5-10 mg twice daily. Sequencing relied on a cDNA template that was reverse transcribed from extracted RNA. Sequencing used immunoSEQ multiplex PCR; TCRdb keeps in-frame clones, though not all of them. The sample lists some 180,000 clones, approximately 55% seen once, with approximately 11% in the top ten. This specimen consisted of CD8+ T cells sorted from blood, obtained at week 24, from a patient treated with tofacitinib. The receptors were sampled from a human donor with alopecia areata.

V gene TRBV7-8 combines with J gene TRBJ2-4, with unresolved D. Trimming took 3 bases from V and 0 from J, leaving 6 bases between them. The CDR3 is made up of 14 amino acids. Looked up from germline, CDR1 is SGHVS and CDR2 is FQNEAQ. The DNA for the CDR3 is TGTGCCAGCAGCTTTCGAGGAGCCAAAAACATTCAGTACTTC. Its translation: CASSFRGAKNIQYF.

The CDR3, as DNA: TGTGCCAGTAGTTTCTGGGAGGATCAGCCCCAGCATTTT. It specifies CASSFWEDQPQHF. This rearrangement joins TRBV19 to TRBJ1-5; D not resolved. This CDR3 region has 13 residues. The germline V and J ends were trimmed by 5 bases and 5 bases, with 10 bases remaining between them. CDR1 LNHDA and CDR2 SQIVND come from the germline V gene (reference sequence).

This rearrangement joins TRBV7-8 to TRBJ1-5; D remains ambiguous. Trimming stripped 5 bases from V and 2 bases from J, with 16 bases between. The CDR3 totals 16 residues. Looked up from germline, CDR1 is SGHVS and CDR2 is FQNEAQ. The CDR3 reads CASSPLGREGNQPQHF. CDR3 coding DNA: TGTGCCAGCAGCCCTCTTGGGCGAGAGGGCAATCAGCCCCAGCATTTT.

The CDR3 here is CASSQYRGQPQHF. The DNA for the CDR3 is TGTGCCAGCAGCCAATACCGCGGTCAGCCCCAGCATTTT. The gene calls are TRBV7-8 and TRBJ1-5; D remains unclear. CDR3 size: 13 residues. V was pared by 5 bases and J by 6 bases, with 11 bases between. The V gene's germline CDR1 is SGHVS and CDR2 FQNEAQ.

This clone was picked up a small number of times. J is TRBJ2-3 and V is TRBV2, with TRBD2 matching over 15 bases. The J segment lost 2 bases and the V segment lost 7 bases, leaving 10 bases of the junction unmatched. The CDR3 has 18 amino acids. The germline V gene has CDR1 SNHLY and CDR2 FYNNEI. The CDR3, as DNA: TGTGCCAGCAACACCCCGGGGACTAGCGGGGGGAACACAGATACGCAGTATTTT. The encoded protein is CASNTPGTSGGNTDTQYF.

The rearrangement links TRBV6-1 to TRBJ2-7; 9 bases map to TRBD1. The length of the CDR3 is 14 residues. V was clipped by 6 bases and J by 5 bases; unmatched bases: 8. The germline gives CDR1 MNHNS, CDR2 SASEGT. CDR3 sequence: CASSGTGSLDEQYF. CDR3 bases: TGTGCCAGCAGCGGGACAGGGTCGTTGGACGAGCAGTACTTC.

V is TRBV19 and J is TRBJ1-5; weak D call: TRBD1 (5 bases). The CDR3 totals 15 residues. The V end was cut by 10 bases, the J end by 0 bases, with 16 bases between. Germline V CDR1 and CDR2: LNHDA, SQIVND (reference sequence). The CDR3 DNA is TGTGCCACGAATACCAGGGAATATAGCAATCAGCCCCAGCATTTT. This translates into CATNTREYSNQPQHF.

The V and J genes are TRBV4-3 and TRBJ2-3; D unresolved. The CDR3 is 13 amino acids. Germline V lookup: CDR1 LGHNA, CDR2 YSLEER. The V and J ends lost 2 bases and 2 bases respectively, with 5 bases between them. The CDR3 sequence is CASSQQPTDTQYF. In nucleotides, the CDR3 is TGCGCCAGCAGCCAACAACCCACAGATACGCAGTATTTT.

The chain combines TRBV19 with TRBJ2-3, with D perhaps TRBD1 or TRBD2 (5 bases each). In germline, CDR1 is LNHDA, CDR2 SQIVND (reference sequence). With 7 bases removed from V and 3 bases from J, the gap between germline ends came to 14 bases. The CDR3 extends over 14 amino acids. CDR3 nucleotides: TGTGCCAGTACGCAGGGAGTTGGGACAGATACGCAGTATTTT. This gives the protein CASTQGVGTDTQYF.

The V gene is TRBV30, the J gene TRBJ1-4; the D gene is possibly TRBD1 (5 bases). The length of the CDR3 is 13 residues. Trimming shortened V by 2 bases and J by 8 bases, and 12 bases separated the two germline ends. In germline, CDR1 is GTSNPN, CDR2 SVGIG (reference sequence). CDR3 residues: CAWSYGGSEKLFF. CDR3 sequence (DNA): TGTGCCTGGAGTTACGGGGGATCCGAAAAACTGTTTTTT.

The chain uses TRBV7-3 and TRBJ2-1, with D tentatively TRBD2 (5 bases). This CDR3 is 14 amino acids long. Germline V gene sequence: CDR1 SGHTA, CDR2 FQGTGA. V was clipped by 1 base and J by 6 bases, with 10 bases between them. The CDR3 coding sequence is TGTGCCAGCAGCTTAAGCGGGTCTAGCAATGAGCAGTTCTTC. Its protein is CASSLSGSSNEQFF.

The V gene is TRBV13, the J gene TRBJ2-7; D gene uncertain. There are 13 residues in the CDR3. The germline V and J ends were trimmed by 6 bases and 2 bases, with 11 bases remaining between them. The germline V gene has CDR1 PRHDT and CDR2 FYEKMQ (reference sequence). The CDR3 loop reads CASSPARTYEQYF. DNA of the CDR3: TGTGCCAGCAGTCCCGCTCGGACCTACGAGCAGTACTTC.

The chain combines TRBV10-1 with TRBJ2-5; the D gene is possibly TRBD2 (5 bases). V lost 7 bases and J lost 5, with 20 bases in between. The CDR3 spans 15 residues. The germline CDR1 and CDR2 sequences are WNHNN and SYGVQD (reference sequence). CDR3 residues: CASIDAGPPGETQYF. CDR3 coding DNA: TGCGCCAGCATCGACGCCGGTCCACCGGGGGAGACCCAGTACTTC.

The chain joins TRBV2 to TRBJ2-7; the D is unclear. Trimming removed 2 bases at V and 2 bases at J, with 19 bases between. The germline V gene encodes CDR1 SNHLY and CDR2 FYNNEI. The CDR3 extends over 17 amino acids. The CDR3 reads CASSELLRSRPTYEQYF. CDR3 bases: TGTGCCAGCAGTGAATTGTTAAGGTCCAGGCCAACCTACGAGCAGTACTTC.

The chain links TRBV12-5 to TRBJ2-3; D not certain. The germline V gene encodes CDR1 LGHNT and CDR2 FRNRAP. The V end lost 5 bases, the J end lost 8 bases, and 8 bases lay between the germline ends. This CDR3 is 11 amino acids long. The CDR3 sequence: CASGGLGTQYF. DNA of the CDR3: TGTGCTAGTGGTGGATTAGGTACGCAGTATTTT.

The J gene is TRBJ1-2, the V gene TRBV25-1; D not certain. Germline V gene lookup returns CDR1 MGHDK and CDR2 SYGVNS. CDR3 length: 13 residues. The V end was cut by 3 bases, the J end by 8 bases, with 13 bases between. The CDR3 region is CASSDPLTMGYTF. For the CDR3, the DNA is TGTGCCAGCAGTGATCCGTTAACTATGGGCTACACCTTC.

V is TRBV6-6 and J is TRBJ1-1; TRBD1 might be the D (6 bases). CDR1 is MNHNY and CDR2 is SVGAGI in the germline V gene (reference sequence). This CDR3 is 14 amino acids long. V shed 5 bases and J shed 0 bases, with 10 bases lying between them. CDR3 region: CASSNGQLNTEAFF. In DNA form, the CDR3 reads TGTGCCAGCAGTAACGGACAGTTGAACACTGAAGCTTTCTTT.

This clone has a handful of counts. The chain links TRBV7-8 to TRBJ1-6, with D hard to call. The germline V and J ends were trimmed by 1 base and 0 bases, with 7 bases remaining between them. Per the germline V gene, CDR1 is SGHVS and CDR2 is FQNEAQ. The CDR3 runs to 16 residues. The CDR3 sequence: CASSLGRSSYNSPLHF. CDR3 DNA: TGTGCCAGCAGCTTAGGCCGGAGCTCCTATAATTCACCCCTCCACTTT.

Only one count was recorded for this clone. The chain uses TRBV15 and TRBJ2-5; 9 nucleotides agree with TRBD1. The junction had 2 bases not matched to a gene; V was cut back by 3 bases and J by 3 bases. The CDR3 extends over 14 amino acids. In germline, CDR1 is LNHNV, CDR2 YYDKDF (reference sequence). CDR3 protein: CATSSRDREETQYF. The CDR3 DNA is TGTGCCACCAGCAGTAGGGACAGGGAAGAGACCCAGTACTTC.

The CDR3 sequence is CASSLGQRDSPLHF. The DNA for the CDR3 is TGTGCCAGCAGTTTGGGACAGCGGGATTCACCCCTCCACTTT. This chain links TRBV6-6 with TRBJ1-6, with TRBD1 matching over 7 bases. The J segment lost 8 bases and the V segment lost 4 bases, leaving 5 bases of the junction unmatched. This CDR3 is built from 14 residues. Per germline, CDR1 MNHNY and CDR2 SVGAGI (reference sequence).

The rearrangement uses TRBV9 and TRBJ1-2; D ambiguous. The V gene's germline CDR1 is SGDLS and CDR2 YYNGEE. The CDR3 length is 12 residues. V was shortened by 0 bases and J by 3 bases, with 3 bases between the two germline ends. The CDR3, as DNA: TGTGCCAGCAGCGTAGGGGACTATGGCTACACCTTC. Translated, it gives CASSVGDYGYTF.

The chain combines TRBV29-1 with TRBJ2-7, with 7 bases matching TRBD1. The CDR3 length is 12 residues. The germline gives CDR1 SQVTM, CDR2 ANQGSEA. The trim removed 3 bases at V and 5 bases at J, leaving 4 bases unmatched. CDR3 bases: TGCAGCGTTGAGGAACAGGGGAACGAGCAGTACTTC. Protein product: CSVEEQGNEQYF.